This T cell receptor (beta chain) was captured by sequencing in a study of TIL therapy for anti-PD-1-resistant metastatic lung cancer. Overall study results and limits: Compared with baseline intratumoral T cells, expanded TIL cultures were more clonal and less diverse (approximately 6% vs 31%).

This clone occurred a few times. Its target is unknown. Regarding time point: pre-treatment sample, taken before nivolumab and TIL therapy. Tumor tissue came from excised metastases, mostly pleural nodules or supraclavicular lymph nodes. Sequencing used immunoSEQ v3. TCRdb's copy holds only in-frame clones and misses some; the assay was immunoSEQ multiplex PCR. Here the sample spans more than 9,000 clones, roughly 63% being singletons. The CDR3 covers 14 residues. Trimming pared 2 bases from V and 0 bases from J, leaving 8 bases between. Per the germline V gene, CDR1 is KGHSH and CDR2 is LQKENI. J is TRBJ2-7 and V is TRBV18, with D perhaps TRBD2 (6 bases). The sequenced sample was tumor tissue, obtained at baseline. This sequence originates from a person between 25 and 79 years old with non-small cell lung cancer. The CDR3 protein is CASSPGTDSYEQYF. The CDR3, as DNA: TGTGCCAGCTCACCAGGGACTGACTCCTACGAGCAGTACTTC.